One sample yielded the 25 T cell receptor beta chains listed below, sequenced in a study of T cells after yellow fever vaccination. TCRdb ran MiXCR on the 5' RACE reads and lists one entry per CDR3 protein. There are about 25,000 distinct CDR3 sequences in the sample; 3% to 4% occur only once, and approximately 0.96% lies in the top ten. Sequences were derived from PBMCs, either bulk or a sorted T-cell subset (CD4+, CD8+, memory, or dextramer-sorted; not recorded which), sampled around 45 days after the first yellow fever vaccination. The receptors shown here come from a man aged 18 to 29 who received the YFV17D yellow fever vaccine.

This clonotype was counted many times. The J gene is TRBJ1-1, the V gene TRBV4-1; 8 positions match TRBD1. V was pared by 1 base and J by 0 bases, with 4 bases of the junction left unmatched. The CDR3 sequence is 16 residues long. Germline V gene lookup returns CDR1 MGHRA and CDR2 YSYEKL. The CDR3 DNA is TGCGCCAGCAGCCAAGCGGACAGGGTTATGAACACTGAAGCTTTCTTT. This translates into CASSQADRVMNTEAFF.

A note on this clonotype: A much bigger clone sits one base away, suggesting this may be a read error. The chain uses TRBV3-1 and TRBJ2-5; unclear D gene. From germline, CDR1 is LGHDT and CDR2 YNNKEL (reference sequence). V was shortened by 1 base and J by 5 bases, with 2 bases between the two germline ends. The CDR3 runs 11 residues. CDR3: CASSQGETQYF. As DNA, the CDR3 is TGTGCCAGCAGCCAAGGCGAGACCCAGTACTTC.

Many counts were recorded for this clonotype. The CDR3 bases are TGCAGTGCTAGTGGGCAGTATAGCAATCAGCCCCAGCATTTT. Its protein product is CSASGQYSNQPQHF. This sequence joins TRBV20-1 and TRBJ1-5; D unresolved. Germline-derived CDR1 and CDR2 are DFQATT and SNEGSKA (reference sequence). V dropped 3 bases and J dropped 0 bases, with 9 bases sitting between them. This CDR3 region has 14 residues.

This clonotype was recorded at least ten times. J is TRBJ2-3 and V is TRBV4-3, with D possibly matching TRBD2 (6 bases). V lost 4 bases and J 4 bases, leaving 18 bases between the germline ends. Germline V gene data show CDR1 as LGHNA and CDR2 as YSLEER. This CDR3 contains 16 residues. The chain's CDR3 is CASSPEFSGVPDTQYF. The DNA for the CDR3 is TGCGCCAGCAGCCCCGAGTTTTCGGGAGTACCAGATACGCAGTATTTT.

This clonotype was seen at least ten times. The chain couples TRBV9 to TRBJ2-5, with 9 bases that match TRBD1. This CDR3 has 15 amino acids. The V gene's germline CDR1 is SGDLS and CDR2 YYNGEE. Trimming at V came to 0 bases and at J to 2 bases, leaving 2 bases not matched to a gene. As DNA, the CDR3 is TGTGCCAGCAGCGTAGGGACAGGGGAACAAGAGACCCAGTACTTC. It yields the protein CASSVGTGEQETQYF.

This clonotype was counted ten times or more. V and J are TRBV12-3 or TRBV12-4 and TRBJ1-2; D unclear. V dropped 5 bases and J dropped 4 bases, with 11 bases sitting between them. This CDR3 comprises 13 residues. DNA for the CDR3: TGTGCCAGCAGTCCCAGCGAGTTCTATGGCTACACCTTC. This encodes CASSPSEFYGYTF.

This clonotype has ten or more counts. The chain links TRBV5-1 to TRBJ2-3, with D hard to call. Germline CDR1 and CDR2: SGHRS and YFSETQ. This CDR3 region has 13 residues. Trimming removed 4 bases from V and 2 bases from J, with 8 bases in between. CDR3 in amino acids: CASSDQYTDTQYF. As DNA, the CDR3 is TGCGCCAGCAGCGATCAATACACAGATACGCAGTATTTT.

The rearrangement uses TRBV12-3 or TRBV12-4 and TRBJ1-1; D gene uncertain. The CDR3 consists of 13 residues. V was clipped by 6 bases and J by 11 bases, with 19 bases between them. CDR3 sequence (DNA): TGTGCCAGCAGCGAACCACCGGGTGGTTGGGCTTTCTTT. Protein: CASSEPPGGWAFF.

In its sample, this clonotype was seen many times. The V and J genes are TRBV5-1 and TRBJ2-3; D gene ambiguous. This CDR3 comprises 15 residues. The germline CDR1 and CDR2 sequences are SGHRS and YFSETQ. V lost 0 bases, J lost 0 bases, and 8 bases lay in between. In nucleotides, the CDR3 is TGCGCCAGCAGCTTGGCGCCCAGAAGCACAGATACGCAGTATTTT. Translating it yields CASSLAPRSTDTQYF.

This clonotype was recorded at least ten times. The CDR3 here is CASSSEAFF. The DNA for the CDR3 is TGTGCCAGCAGCTCCGAAGCTTTCTTT. The chain uses TRBV7-9 and TRBJ1-1; no definite D call. The CDR3 has 9 amino acids. Deletions cut 4 bases from V and 8 bases from J, with 2 bases between. Per the germline V gene, CDR1 is SEHNR and CDR2 is FQNEAQ (reference sequence).

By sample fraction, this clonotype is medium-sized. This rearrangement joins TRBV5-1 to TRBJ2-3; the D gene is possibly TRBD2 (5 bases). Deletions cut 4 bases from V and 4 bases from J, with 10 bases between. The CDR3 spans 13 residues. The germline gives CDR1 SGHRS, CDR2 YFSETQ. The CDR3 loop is CASSTEGSDTQYF. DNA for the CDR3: TGCGCCAGCAGCACTGAGGGATCAGATACGCAGTATTTT. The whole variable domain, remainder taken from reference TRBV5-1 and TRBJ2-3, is KAGVTQTPRYLIKTRGQQVTLSCSPISGHRSVSWYQQTPGQGLQFLFEYFSETQRNKGNFPGRFSGRQFSNSRSEMNVSTLELGDSALYLCASSTEGSDTQYFGPGTRLTVL.

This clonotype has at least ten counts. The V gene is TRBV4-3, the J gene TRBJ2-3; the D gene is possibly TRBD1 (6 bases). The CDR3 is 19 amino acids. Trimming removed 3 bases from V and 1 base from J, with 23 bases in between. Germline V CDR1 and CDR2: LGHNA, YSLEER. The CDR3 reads CASSQKLPLDSAGTDTQYF. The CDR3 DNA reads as TGCGCCAGCAGCCAGAAGCTACCGTTGGACAGCGCGGGCACAGATACGCAGTATTTT.

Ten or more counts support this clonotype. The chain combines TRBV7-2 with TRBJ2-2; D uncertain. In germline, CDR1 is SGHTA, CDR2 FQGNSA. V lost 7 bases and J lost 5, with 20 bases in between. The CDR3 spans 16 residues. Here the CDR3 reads CASTYPNGIGTGELFF. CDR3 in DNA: TGTGCCAGCACCTACCCTAACGGCATAGGGACCGGGGAGCTGTTTTTT.

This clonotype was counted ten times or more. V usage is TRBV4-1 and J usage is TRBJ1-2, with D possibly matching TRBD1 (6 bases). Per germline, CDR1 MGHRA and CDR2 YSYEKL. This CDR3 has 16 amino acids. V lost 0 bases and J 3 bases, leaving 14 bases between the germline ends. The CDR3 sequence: CASSQDHRGPYYGYTF. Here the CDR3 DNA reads TGCGCCAGCAGCCAAGATCACCGGGGGCCTTACTATGGCTACACCTTC.

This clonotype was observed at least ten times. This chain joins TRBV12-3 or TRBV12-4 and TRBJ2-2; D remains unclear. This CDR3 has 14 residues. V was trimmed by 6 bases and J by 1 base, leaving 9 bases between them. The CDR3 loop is CASRRFRNTGELFF. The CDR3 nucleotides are TGTGCCAGCAGACGATTTAGGAACACCGGGGAGCTGTTTTTT.

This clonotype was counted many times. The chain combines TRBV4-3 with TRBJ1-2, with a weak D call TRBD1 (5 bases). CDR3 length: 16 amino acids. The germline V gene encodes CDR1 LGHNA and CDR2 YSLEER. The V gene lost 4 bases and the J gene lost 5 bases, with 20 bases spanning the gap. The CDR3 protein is CASSLTRGTGVYGYTF. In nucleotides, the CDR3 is TGCGCCAGCAGCCTCACCCGGGGCACGGGGGTTTATGGCTACACCTTC.

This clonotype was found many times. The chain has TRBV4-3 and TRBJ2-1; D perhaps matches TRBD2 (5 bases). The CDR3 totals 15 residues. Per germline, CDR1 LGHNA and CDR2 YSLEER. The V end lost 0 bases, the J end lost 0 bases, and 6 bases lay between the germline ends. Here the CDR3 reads CASSQEGSSYNEQFF. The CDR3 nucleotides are TGCGCCAGCAGCCAAGAGGGGAGCTCCTACAATGAGCAGTTCTTC.

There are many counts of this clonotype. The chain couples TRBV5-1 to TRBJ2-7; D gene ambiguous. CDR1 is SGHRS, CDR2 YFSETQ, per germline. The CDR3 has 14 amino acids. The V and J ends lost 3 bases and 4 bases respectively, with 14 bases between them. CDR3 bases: TGCGCCAGCAGCTCACGATTAGACGCGTACGAGCAGTACTTC. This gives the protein CASSSRLDAYEQYF.

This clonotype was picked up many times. The CDR3 loop is CASSHQGWGTEAFF. The CDR3 DNA reads TGTGCCAGCAGCCATCAGGGATGGGGCACTGAAGCTTTCTTT. The chain has TRBV3-1 and TRBJ1-1, with D perhaps matching TRBD1 (5 bases). The CDR3 runs 14 residues. CDR1 and CDR2 (germline): LGHDT, YNNKEL (reference sequence). The V end lost 3 bases, the J end lost 4 bases, and 12 bases lay between the germline ends.

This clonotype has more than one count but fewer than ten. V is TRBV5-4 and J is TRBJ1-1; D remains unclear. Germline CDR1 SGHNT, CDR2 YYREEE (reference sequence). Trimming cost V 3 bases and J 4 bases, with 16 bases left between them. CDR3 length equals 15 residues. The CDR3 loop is CASSWREGWTTEAFF. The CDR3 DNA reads TGTGCCAGCAGCTGGAGGGAGGGATGGACCACTGAAGCTTTCTTT.

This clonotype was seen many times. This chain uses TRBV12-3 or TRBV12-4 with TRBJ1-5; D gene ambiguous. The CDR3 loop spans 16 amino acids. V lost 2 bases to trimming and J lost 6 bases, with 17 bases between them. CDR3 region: CASSLIVGESTQPQHF. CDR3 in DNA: TGTGCCAGCAGTTTAATTGTCGGGGAATCTACTCAGCCCCAGCATTTT.

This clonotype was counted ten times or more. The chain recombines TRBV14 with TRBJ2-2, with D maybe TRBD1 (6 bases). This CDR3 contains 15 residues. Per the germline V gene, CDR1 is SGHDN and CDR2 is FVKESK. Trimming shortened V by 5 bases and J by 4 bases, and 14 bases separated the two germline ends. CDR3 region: CASSGQGTITGELFF. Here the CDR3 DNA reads TGTGCCAGCAGCGGGCAGGGGACAATCACCGGGGAGCTGTTTTTT.

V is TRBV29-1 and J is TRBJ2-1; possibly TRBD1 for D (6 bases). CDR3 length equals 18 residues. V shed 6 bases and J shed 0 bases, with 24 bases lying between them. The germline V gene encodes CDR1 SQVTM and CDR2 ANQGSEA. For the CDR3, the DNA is TGCAGCGTGCCTAACGGCAGGGGTCTTCCGAGCTCCTACAATGAGCAGTTCTTC. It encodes CSVPNGRGLPSSYNEQFF.

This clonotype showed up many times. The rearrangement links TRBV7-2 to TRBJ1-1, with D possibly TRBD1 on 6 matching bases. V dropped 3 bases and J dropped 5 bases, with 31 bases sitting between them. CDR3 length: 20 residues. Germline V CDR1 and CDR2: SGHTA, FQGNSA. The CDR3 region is CASSLASTGREGLGSTEAFF. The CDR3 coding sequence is TGTGCCAGCAGCTTGGCCTCGACAGGAAGGGAGGGTCTGGGTTCGACTGAAGCTTTCTTT.

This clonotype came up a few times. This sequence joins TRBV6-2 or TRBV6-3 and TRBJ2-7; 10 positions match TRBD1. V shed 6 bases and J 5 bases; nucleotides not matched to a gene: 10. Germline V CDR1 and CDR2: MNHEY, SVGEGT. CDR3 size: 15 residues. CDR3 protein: CASSRAGTGVHEQYV. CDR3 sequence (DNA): TGTGCCAGCAGCCGGGCCGGGACAGGGGTTCACGAGCAGTACGTC.